One and the same sample provided the 29 T cell receptor beta chains below, sequenced in a study of human T cells and chemical hapten exposure. Time point: pre-sensitization, week 0. Noted treatment: therapeutic diphenylcyclopropenone sensitization with weekly scalp DPC. The total RNA was obtained from whole blood that was not fractionated. Via MiXCR, TCRdb re-called the RACE reads, giving one row per CDR3 protein. Of tens of thousands of distinct CDR3 sequences in the sample, approximately 12% are singletons; the top ten hold approximately 1.9%. Sequenced material: whole blood, taken in connection with sensitization to the hapten diphenylcyclopropenone (DPC). Receptor source: a woman in her thirties or forties with alopecia areata. Some clones in this sample may be carry-over from other donors' samples.

This clonotype was seen ten or more times. The chain has TRBV20-1 and TRBJ2-1, with 9 nucleotides matching TRBD2. The CDR3 covers 14 residues. Unmatched junction bases numbered 3, after V lost 4 bases and J lost 2 bases. CDR1 and CDR2 (germline): DFQATT, SNEGSKA (reference sequence). CDR3 loop: CSANSGGPYNEQFF. CDR3 nucleotides: TGCAGTGCTAATAGCGGGGGACCCTACAATGAGCAGTTCTTC.

This clonotype showed up many times. This chain uses TRBV12-3 or TRBV12-4 with TRBJ2-1; 9 bases line up with TRBD2. This CDR3 has 15 residues. V trimming: 1 base; J trimming: 8 bases; junction bases outside the gene matches: 6. The DNA of the CDR3 is TGTGCCAGCAGTTTAGAGTCTAGCGGGACCCATGAGCAGTTCTTC. As protein: CASSLESSGTHEQFF.

The V and J genes are TRBV9 and TRBJ2-1; D might be TRBD2 (5 bases). Germline lookup yields CDR1 SGDLS and CDR2 YYNGEE. The V end was cut by 0 bases, the J end by 6 bases, with 7 bases between. The CDR3 sequence is 13 residues long. This CDR3 is CASSVDGVNEQFF. The CDR3 DNA reads TGTGCCAGCAGCGTAGACGGGGTCAATGAGCAGTTCTTC.

Ten or more counts support this clonotype. The chain employs TRBV7-9 and TRBJ1-4; perhaps TRBD1 as D (6 bases). Germline CDR1 SEHNR, CDR2 FQNEAQ (reference sequence). The CDR3 loop spans 16 amino acids. Trimming took 5 bases from V and 4 from J, leaving 17 bases between them. As DNA, the CDR3 is TGTGCCAGCAGCGTTACAGGGACCGGCGTTAATGAAAAACTGTTTTTT. Its protein product is CASSVTGTGVNEKLFF. Using reference TRBV7-9 and TRBJ1-4 for the parts outside the CDR3, the full variable domain is DTGVSQNPRHKITKRGQNVTFRCDPISEHNRLYWYRQTLGQGPEFLTYFQNEAQLEKSRLLSDRFSAERPKGSFSTLEIQRTEQGDSAMYLCASSVTGTGVNEKLFFGSGTQLSVL.

This clonotype was counted a few times. The gene calls are TRBV11-2 and TRBJ2-1; 11 nucleotides match TRBD2. Germline-derived CDR1 and CDR2 are SGHAT and FQNNGV. The CDR3 is 15 residues long. Trimming removed 1 base from V and 6 bases from J; junction bases left unmatched: 2. The CDR3 DNA is TGTGCCAGCAGCTTAGTCCTAGCGGGAGGCAATGAGCAGTTCTTC. Translation gives CASSLVLAGGNEQFF.

This chain connects TRBV7-2 to TRBJ2-7; no clear D gene. The CDR3 is made up of 14 amino acids. V was pared by 5 bases and J by 4 bases, with 15 bases between. Looked up from germline, CDR1 is SGHTA and CDR2 is FQGNSA. For the CDR3, the DNA is TGTGCCAGCAGCCCAGCCGATTCGCCTTACGAGCAGTACTTC. It specifies CASSPADSPYEQYF.

This clonotype was found many times. The chain is built from TRBV29-1 and TRBJ1-1, with 8 bases fitting TRBD1. Germline CDR1 and CDR2: SQVTM and ANQGSEA. The V and J ends lost 6 bases and 5 bases, in that order; junction bases with no gene match: 11. The CDR3 has 14 residues. CDR3 amino acids: CSVRSQGARTEAFF. The CDR3 nucleotides read TGCAGCGTCCGCTCCCAGGGGGCCAGAACTGAAGCTTTCTTT.

This clonotype was seen at least ten times. The chain is built from TRBV12-3 or TRBV12-4 and TRBJ1-6, with D perhaps TRBD1 (6 bases). The CDR3 is 14 residues long. V gave up 5 bases and J gave up 9 bases, with 14 bases separating them. CDR3 amino acids: CASSPTGRISPLHF. Here the CDR3 DNA reads TGTGCCAGCAGTCCTACAGGGAGGATTTCACCCCTCCACTTT.

This clonotype was seen repeatedly, ten times or more. The genes are TRBV6-2 or TRBV6-3 and TRBJ2-1, with TRBD2 matching over 12 bases. Trimming at V came to 5 bases and at J to 12 bases, leaving 8 bases not matched to a gene. This CDR3 is 14 amino acids long. CDR1 and CDR2 from the germline V gene are MNHEY and SVGEGT. The CDR3 is CASSPLAGGARQFF. The DNA of the CDR3 is TGTGCCAGCAGTCCCCTAGCGGGGGGGGCACGGCAGTTCTTC.

This clonotype was seen ten or more times. This chain joins TRBV12-5 and TRBJ2-7; D may be TRBD2 (6 bases). Germline V gene lookup returns CDR1 LGHNT and CDR2 FRNRAP. The CDR3 has 15 amino acids. Trimming shortened V by 1 base and J by 3 bases, and 13 bases separated the two germline ends. The CDR3 nucleotides read TGTGCTAGTGGTTTGGGGGGAGGTGCCCTCTACGAGCAGTACTTC. The encoded protein is CASGLGGGALYEQYF.

This clonotype occurred many times. This sequence joins TRBV20-1 and TRBJ2-5; 7 bases line up with TRBD2. The CDR3 sequence is 12 residues long. J gave up 4 bases and V 3 bases, and 2 bases lay outside the gene matches. CDR1 DFQATT and CDR2 SNEGSKA come from the germline V gene (reference sequence). CDR3 nucleotides: TGCAGTGCTAGCGGGGGGAGAGAGACCCAGTACTTC. Translated: CSASGGRETQYF.

The table lists this clonotype with many counts. This rearrangement joins TRBV15 to TRBJ2-2, with 10 bases fitting TRBD2. Trimming at V came to 4 bases and at J to 5 bases, leaving 7 bases not matched to a gene. The CDR3 sequence is 16 residues long. Germline V gene data show CDR1 as LNHNV and CDR2 as YYDKDF (reference sequence). The CDR3 loop is CATSKSGRAYTGELFF. In DNA form, the CDR3 reads TGTGCCACCAGCAAGAGCGGGAGGGCCTATACCGGGGAGCTGTTTTTT.

The chain recombines TRBV28 with TRBJ1-3; 9 nucleotides line up with TRBD1. Germline V gene data show CDR1 as MDHEN and CDR2 as SYDVKM. This CDR3 has 14 amino acids. Trimming took 5 bases from V and 7 from J; bases not matched to a gene: 6. The CDR3 sequence: CASSPWTGVNTIYF. In DNA form, the CDR3 reads TGTGCCAGCAGTCCCTGGACAGGGGTGAACACCATATATTTT.

The CDR3 loop reads CASSQEYSTDTQYF. The CDR3 DNA is TGTGCCAGCAGCCAAGAATACAGCACAGATACGCAGTATTTT. V and J are TRBV4-2 and TRBJ2-3; no reliable D call. The V end lost 0 bases, the J end lost 0 bases, and 4 bases lay between the germline ends. The CDR3 runs to 14 residues. CDR1 and CDR2 (germline): LGHNA, YNFKEQ.

V gene TRBV19 combines with J gene TRBJ2-5; D remains unclear. V lost 3 bases to trimming and J lost 3 bases, with 14 bases between them. This CDR3 is built from 15 residues. Germline CDR1 and CDR2: LNHDA and SQIVND (reference sequence). CDR3 region: CASSMGPFGKETQYF. CDR3 coding DNA: TGTGCCAGTAGTATGGGCCCCTTCGGAAAAGAGACCCAGTACTTC.

The V call is TRBV11-1, the J call TRBJ2-3; D possibly corresponds to TRBD2 (5 bases). V lost 4 bases, J lost 0 bases, and 8 bases lay in between. CDR1 SGHAT and CDR2 FQDESV come from the germline V gene (reference sequence). CDR3 length: 14 amino acids. CDR3 nucleotide sequence: TGTGCCAGCAGCTCGAGGACTAGCACAGATACGCAGTATTTT. This encodes CASSSRTSTDTQYF.

The chain is built from TRBV20-1 and TRBJ2-3; unclear D gene. Trimming took 0 bases from V and 1 from J, leaving 11 bases between them. The CDR3 extends over 15 amino acids. Germline-derived CDR1 and CDR2 are DFQATT and SNEGSKA (reference sequence). The CDR3 region is CSARDGREGTDTQYF. In DNA form, the CDR3 reads TGCAGTGCTAGAGATGGGCGAGAGGGCACAGATACGCAGTATTTT.

This clonotype was picked up many times. The chain carries TRBV11-2 and TRBJ2-7, with 10 bases fitting TRBD2. This CDR3 has 15 residues. The trim removed 4 bases at V and 6 bases at J, leaving 9 bases unmatched. CDR1 SGHAT and CDR2 FQNNGV come from the germline V gene. The CDR3 DNA is TGTGCCAGCAGCTCATCTAGCGGGGGATATCGCGAGCAGTACTTC. This translates into CASSSSSGGYREQYF. Using reference TRBV11-2 and TRBJ2-7 for the parts outside the CDR3, the full variable domain is EAGVAQSPRYKIIEKRQSVAFWCNPISGHATLYWYQQILGQGPKLLIQFQNNGVVDDSQLPKDRFSAERLKGVDSTLKIQPAKLEDSAVYLCASSSSSGGYREQYFGPGTRLTVT.

This clonotype occurred a few times. CDR3 nucleotide sequence: TGTGCCAGCAGTTCTCTGAGGGGGGAAAAACTGTTTTTT. Protein sequence: CASSSLRGEKLFF. V and J are TRBV28 and TRBJ1-4; the D gene is possibly TRBD1 (6 bases). Trimming removed 4 bases from V and 8 bases from J, with 11 bases in between. This CDR3 is built from 13 residues. Per germline, CDR1 MDHEN and CDR2 SYDVKM.

This clonotype occurred a few times. The V and J genes are TRBV6-5 and TRBJ1-1; D call uncertain. The CDR3 contains 11 residues. The V end was cut by 8 bases, the J end by 6 bases, with 10 bases between. Germline values: CDR1 MNHEY, CDR2 SVGAGI. The CDR3 DNA follows: TGTGCCAGCTGGGGTTTCGCTGAAGCTTTCTTT. Translating gives CASWGFAEAFF.

This chain links TRBV5-8 with TRBJ1-5; a weak D match, TRBD1 (6 bases). V was clipped by 4 bases and J by 4 bases, with 12 bases between them. The CDR3 has 14 residues. Germline V gene data show CDR1 as SGHTS and CDR2 as YDEGEE. Written as DNA, the CDR3 is TGTGCCAGCAGCCCTAGGGGGGGGAATCAGCCCCAGCATTTT. Translating gives CASSPRGGNQPQHF.

Ten or more counts support this clonotype. The rearrangement joins TRBV11-2 to TRBJ2-2; tentatively, D is TRBD2 (5 bases). The CDR3 is 14 residues long. V gave up 5 bases and J gave up 5 bases, with 12 bases separating them. CDR1 is SGHAT, CDR2 FQNNGV, per germline. The CDR3 nucleotides read TGTGCCAGCAGCCCTACCAGCGGAACCGGGGAGCTGTTTTTT. Encoded protein: CASSPTSGTGELFF.

A few counts support this clonotype. The CDR3, as DNA: TGCAGTGCTAAAACGACAGCACAGGGTTACGAGCAGTACTTC. Its translation: CSAKTTAQGYEQYF. V usage is TRBV20-1 and J usage is TRBJ2-7; perhaps TRBD1 as D (6 bases). This CDR3 has 14 amino acids. Germline assignment: CDR1 DFQATT and CDR2 SNEGSKA (reference sequence). The V gene lost 4 bases and the J gene lost 4 bases, with 17 bases spanning the gap.

In this sample, this clonotype turned up many times. The chain employs TRBV5-1 and TRBJ1-1; D might be TRBD1 (5 bases). The germline V and J ends were trimmed by 3 bases and 5 bases, with 14 bases remaining between them. The CDR3 totals 14 residues. From germline, CDR1 is SGHRS and CDR2 YFSETQ. In DNA, the CDR3 is TGCGCCAGCAGCTCGGGACGAGCAGGTACTGAAGCTTTCTTT. It is translated as CASSSGRAGTEAFF.

This clonotype was found many times. V is TRBV7-9 and J is TRBJ2-5; D possibly corresponds to TRBD2 (6 bases). Trimming stripped 1 base from V and 4 bases from J, with 10 bases between. The germline gives CDR1 SEHNR, CDR2 FQNEAQ (reference sequence). The CDR3 loop spans 14 amino acids. The CDR3 sequence: CASSLGGGSETQYF. The CDR3 coding sequence is TGTGCCAGCAGCTTAGGAGGAGGGTCAGAGACCCAGTACTTC.

There are many counts of this clonotype. The chain carries TRBV24-1 and TRBJ2-3; 13 bases match TRBD2. There are 16 residues in the CDR3. V lost 7 bases and J lost 0; bases outside the gene matches: 3. Germline lookup yields CDR1 KGHDR and CDR2 SFDVKD. CDR3 nucleotides: TGTGCCACCAGCAGGACTAGCGGGAGTAGCACAGATACGCAGTATTTT. As protein: CATSRTSGSSTDTQYF.

This clonotype has at least ten counts. V usage is TRBV7-2 and J usage is TRBJ2-4; 8 nucleotides line up with TRBD2. Germline V gene data show CDR1 as SGHTA and CDR2 as FQGNSA. J gave up 3 bases and V 5 bases, and 15 bases lay outside the gene matches. CDR3 length: 18 amino acids. This chain's CDR3 is CASSPGLARQLYKNIQYF. CDR3 DNA sequence: TGTGCCAGCAGCCCAGGACTAGCCCGTCAACTCTACAAAAACATTCAGTACTTC.

In its sample, this clonotype was seen a few times. The V and J genes are TRBV6-5 and TRBJ2-5; D tentatively fits TRBD1 or TRBD2 (5 bases each). With 2 bases removed from V and 5 bases from J, the gap between germline ends came to 9 bases. From germline, CDR1 is MNHEY and CDR2 SVGAGI. CDR3 length: 13 amino acids. In DNA form, the CDR3 reads TGTGCCAGCAGTTACGAGGGGACGGAGACCCAGTACTTC. This encodes CASSYEGTETQYF.

This clonotype has ten or more counts. The rearrangement links TRBV7-9 to TRBJ2-7; D possibly corresponds to TRBD1 (6 bases). Germline CDR1 and CDR2: SEHNR and FQNEAQ (reference sequence). V lost 4 bases and J lost 9, with 25 bases in between. CDR3 length: 16 residues. The CDR3: CASSSTAGTSPRGQYF. The DNA of the CDR3 is TGTGCCAGCAGCTCTACTGCCGGGACATCCCCGAGGGGGCAGTACTTC. Supplemented by reference TRBV7-9 and TRBJ2-7, the full variable domain reads DTGVSQNPRHKITKRGQNVTFRCDPISEHNRLYWYRQTLGQGPEFLTYFQNEAQLEKSRLLSDRFSAERPKGSFSTLEIQRTEQGDSAMYLCASSSTAGTSPRGQYFGPGTRLTVT.